The 10 T cell receptor beta chains below all came from one sample that was sequenced in a study of shared clonotypes between healthy human individuals. Produced via immunoSEQ multiplex PCR; TCRdb's table is partial and in-frame only. Of 2,100,000 or so clones detected, roughly 95% appear once; the ten largest clones hold roughly 0.13%. Material for sequencing was naive CD4+ T cells sorted from blood. Subset defined: CD45RA+ positively selected. Receptors were obtained from a man between 18 and 29 years old in good health.

The rearrangement links TRBV25-1 to TRBJ1-1; possibly TRBD1 for D (5 bases). This CDR3 comprises 13 residues. In germline, CDR1 is MGHDK, CDR2 SYGVNS. Trimming removed 6 bases at V and 1 base at J, with 9 bases between. Here the CDR3 reads CASRSQENTEAFF. CDR3 nucleotides: TGTGCCAGCAGATCACAGGAGAACACTGAAGCTTTCTTT.

CDR3: CAILRAGGRKFF. CDR3 nucleotide sequence: TGTGCCATCCTTCGCGCGGGAGGGCGTAAGTTCTTC. The chain employs TRBV10-3 and TRBJ2-1; 9 bases align to TRBD2. This CDR3 contains 12 residues. Germline V gives CDR1 ENHRY, CDR2 SYGVKD. Unmatched junction bases numbered 10, after V lost 8 bases and J lost 14 bases.

The rearrangement links TRBV4-1 to TRBJ2-5, with D unclear. Trimming stripped 1 base from V and 6 bases from J, with 12 bases between. CDR1 is MGHRA and CDR2 is YSYEKL in the germline V gene. CDR3 size: 14 residues. For the CDR3, the DNA is TGCGCCAGCAGCCAAGGACCCCGTAACAAGACCCAGTACTTC. This codes for CASSQGPRNKTQYF.

A note on this clone: At the DNA level, this CDR3 is encoded by other sequences in the same sample as well. The CDR3 region has the DNA TGTGCCAGCAGCTTAGCGGGGGTTGCCGAGACCCAGTACTTC. It translates to CASSLAGVAETQYF. V gene TRBV7-9 combines with J gene TRBJ2-5; either TRBD1 or TRBD2 may supply D (5 bases each). The CDR3 covers 14 residues. Trimming took off 0 bases at V and 5 bases at J, with 10 bases between the two ends. CDR1 SEHNR and CDR2 FQNEAQ come from the germline V gene (reference sequence).

V and J are TRBV18 and TRBJ1-2, with no clear D. The CDR3 runs 18 residues. The V end was cut by 3 bases, the J end by 0 bases, with 20 bases between. CDR1 is KGHSH, CDR2 LQKENI, per germline. CDR3 sequence (DNA): TGTGCCAGCTCACCGGTTCAAGGACTGGAACATACTAACTATGGCTACACCTTC. It codes for CASSPVQGLEHTNYGYTF.

V is TRBV6-5 and J is TRBJ2-7; D might be TRBD2 (6 bases). This CDR3 region has 15 residues. Trimming removed 6 bases from V and 4 bases from J, with 19 bases in between. Germline assignment: CDR1 MNHEY and CDR2 SVGAGI. For the CDR3, the DNA is TGTGCCAGCAGCTCCGAGGGAGGAAACTTTTACGAGCAGTACTTC. Protein: CASSSEGGNFYEQYF.

Comments on this clone: The sample has other DNA sequences that encode this CDR3 too. The CDR3 sequence is CASSFGGSGETQYF. The CDR3 nucleotides are TGCGCCAGCAGCTTCGGGGGGTCAGGCGAGACCCAGTACTTC. The chain recombines TRBV5-1 with TRBJ2-5; 7 nucleotides match TRBD2. CDR1 SGHRS and CDR2 YFSETQ come from the germline V gene. The length of the CDR3 is 14 residues. V dropped 2 bases and J dropped 5; count of bases not matched to a gene: 6.

The chain combines TRBV19 with TRBJ1-6; 9 nucleotides agree with TRBD1. Germline V gives CDR1 LNHDA, CDR2 SQIVND (reference sequence). The ends lost 9 bases at V and 8 bases at J; junction bases unmatched: 5. CDR3 length: 13 amino acids. CDR3 residues: CASARDRDSPLHF. CDR3 nucleotides: TGTGCCAGCGCACGGGACAGGGATTCACCCCTCCACTTT.

Turning to this clone: Other DNA sequences in the same sample also yield this CDR3. The CDR3 DNA is TGCGCCAGCAGCCAGGCAAGGGGGAATGAGCAGTTCTTC. Its translation: CASSQARGNEQFF. The gene calls are TRBV4-1 and TRBJ2-1, with D possibly TRBD1 on 6 matching bases. The CDR3 totals 13 residues. V was trimmed by 3 bases and J by 7 bases, leaving 10 bases between them. Germline V gene lookup returns CDR1 MGHRA and CDR2 YSYEKL.

This clone was detected once. The J gene is TRBJ1-4, the V gene TRBV5-1; TRBD1 agrees at 8 bases. CDR1 and CDR2 from the germline V gene are SGHRS and YFSETQ. The CDR3 is 17 residues long. The trim removed 1 base at V and 5 bases at J, leaving 10 bases unmatched. CDR3: CASSLWLQQGANEKLFF. CDR3 sequence (DNA): TGCGCCAGCAGCTTGTGGCTACAGCAGGGGGCGAATGAAAAACTGTTTTTT.